This is a list of T cell receptor beta chains from one sample in a study of T cells after yellow fever vaccination. TCRdb reanalysed the 5' RACE reads using MiXCR and keeps one entry per CDR3 protein. Seen here are some 160,000 distinct CDR3 sequences, about 7% observed once, and the top ten hold 2.5%. The starting material was CD4+ T cells sorted from PBMCs, obtained 5 days after the first yellow fever vaccination. These receptor sequences come from a man between 18 and 29 years old who received the YFV17D yellow fever vaccine. Both conserved end residues are part of each CDR3. A D gene is named only where the DNA matches it firmly. The size field is filled for only some rows; it gives once, few, many or a size class.

TRBJ1-1 NA many TRBV12-3/TRBV12-4 CASSLGTTEAFF TGTGCCAGCAGTCTCGGTACGACTGAAGCTTTCTTT
TRBJ2-2 NA few TRBV4-1 CASSGLSLADTGELFF TGCGCCAGCAGCGGTCTCTCCCTGGCAGACACCGGGGAGCTGTTTTTT
TRBJ2-3 TRBD1 many TRBV15 CATSKLNRGPADTQYF TGTGCCACCAGCAAGTTAAACAGGGGGCCCGCAGATACGCAGTATTTT
TRBJ2-5 TRBD1 many TRBV10-3 CAIRGTGETQYF TGTGCCATCAGGGGGACAGGAGAGACCCAGTACTTC
TRBJ2-1 TRBD2 many TRBV4-1 CASSQPGTSGGKSYNEQFF TGCGCCAGCAGCCAACCGGGGACTAGCGGGGGGAAATCCTACAATGAGCAGTTCTTC
TRBJ1-6 TRBD1 many TRBV5-1 CASSLEGTDSPLHF TGCGCCAGCAGCTTGGAAGGGACAGATTCACCCCTCCACTTT
TRBJ1-5 TRBD1 many TRBV18 CASSLDRGHQQPQHF TGTGCCAGCTCACTGGACAGGGGGCATCAACAGCCCCAGCATTTT
TRBJ2-7 NA few TRBV20-1 CSARFRTGVLNEQYF TGCAGTGCTAGATTCCGGACGGGTGTCCTCAACGAGCAGTACTTC
TRBJ2-3 TRBD1 few TRBV5-4 CASSPAGTGPTDTQYF TGTGCCAGCAGCCCGGCCGGGACAGGACCCACAGATACGCAGTATTTT
TRBJ1-6 NA NA TRBV6-5 CASSYQPRMTPLHF TGTGCCAGCAGTTACCAACCCCGGATGACGCCCCTCCACTTT
TRBJ2-3 NA NA TRBV5-4 CAGSLAAVPATDTQYF TGTGCCGGCAGCTTGGCGGCCGTACCTGCGACAGATACGCAGTATTTT
TRBJ2-2 NA many TRBV12-3/TRBV12-4 CASSLWGTGELFF TGTGCCAGTTCTTTATGGGGTACCGGGGAGCTGTTTTTT
TRBJ2-2 NA few TRBV6-5 CASSYGNKAGELFF TGTGCCAGCAGTTACGGAAACAAAGCCGGGGAGCTGTTTTTT
TRBJ2-5 NA NA TRBV4-1 CASRQQQGTQYF TGCGCCAGCAGACAGCAGCAGGGGACCCAGTACTTC
TRBJ1-1 TRBD1 many TRBV15 CATSRPDRGNTEAFF TGTGCCACCAGCAGACCGGACAGGGGCAACACTGAAGCTTTCTTT
TRBJ1-3 NA few TRBV3-1 CASSHTGVSGNTIYF TGTGCCAGCAGCCACACAGGCGTCTCTGGAAACACCATATATTTT
TRBJ1-1 TRBD1 NA TRBV7-2 CASSSTGAFF TGTGCCAGCAGCTCGACAGGGGCATTCTTT
TRBJ1-6 NA NA TRBV20-1 CSARPGEGDYNSPLHF TGCAGTGCTAGGCCCGGGGAGGGCGACTATAATTCACCCCTCCACTTT
TRBJ2-7 NA many TRBV7-2 CASSKDGYYEQYF TGTGCCAGCAGTAAGGACGGATACTACGAGCAGTACTTC
TRBJ1-5 NA few TRBV30 CAWSVRGAQPQHF TGTGCCTGGAGTGTAAGGGGGGCCCAGCCCCAGCATTTT
TRBJ2-3 NA many TRBV4-2 CASSQDSTDVGVTQYF TGTGCCAGCAGCCAAGATTCGACAGACGTAGGAGTTACGCAGTATTTT
TRBJ1-2 NA NA TRBV6-5 CASSFDRTSGGYTF TGTGCCAGCAGTTTCGACAGGACCTCGGGGGGCTACACCTTC
TRBJ2-1 NA NA TRBV28 CASKGELIDFGEQFF TGTGCCAGCAAAGGGGAGCTAATAGATTTCGGAGAGCAGTTCTTC
TRBJ2-7 NA few TRBV3-1 CASSQDRVPSYEQYF TGTGCCAGCAGCCAAGACAGGGTACCCAGCTACGAGCAGTACTTC
TRBJ2-3 NA NA TRBV9 CASSPNPASTDTQYF TGTGCCAGCAGCCCAAACCCCGCTAGCACAGATACGCAGTATTTT
TRBJ1-5 NA few TRBV7-2 CASSLAGNSNQPQHF TGTGCCAGCAGCTTAGCAGGGAATAGCAATCAGCCCCAGCATTTT
TRBJ1-2 NA many TRBV25-1 CASSGESTPYGYTF TGTGCCAGCAGTGGGGAGTCAACTCCCTATGGCTACACCTTC
TRBJ1-4 TRBD1 few TRBV19 CAGDRLTNEKLFF TGTGCCGGGGACAGGCTAACTAATGAAAAACTGTTTTTT
TRBJ1-5 TRBD1 few TRBV20-1 CSASGTADQPQHF TGCAGTGCTAGTGGGACAGCAGATCAGCCCCAGCATTTT
TRBJ2-3 TRBD2 NA TRBV27 CASSLSRGGTDTQYF TGTGCCAGCAGTTTATCGCGGGGGGGCACAGATACGCAGTATTTT
TRBJ1-1 TRBD1 many TRBV7-2 CASSSYRGWTEAFF TGTGCCAGCAGCTCCTACAGGGGGTGGACTGAAGCTTTCTTT
TRBJ2-5 TRBD1 many TRBV5-5 CASSLNRGHDEETQYF TGTGCCAGCAGCTTAAACAGGGGGCACGATGAGGAGACCCAGTACTTC
TRBJ2-5 NA NA TRBV6-2/TRBV6-3 CAGGQTQETQYF TGTGCCGGCGGACAGACCCAAGAGACCCAGTACTTC
TRBJ2-1 TRBD1 many TRBV12-3/TRBV12-4 CASSWGQGYNEQFF TGTGCCAGCAGTTGGGGACAGGGGTACAATGAGCAGTTCTTC
TRBJ1-2 NA many TRBV5-1 CASSSTGDGVYGYTF TGCGCCAGCAGCTCAACGGGGGATGGGGTCTATGGCTACACCTTC
TRBJ2-1 NA few TRBV9 CASSVSPDNEQFF TGTGCCAGCAGCGTGTCCCCTGACAATGAGCAGTTCTTC
TRBJ1-5 NA many TRBV12-3/TRBV12-4 CASSLTSFPGNQPQHF TGTGCCAGCAGTTTAACCAGTTTTCCGGGCAATCAGCCCCAGCATTTT
TRBJ2-5 NA many TRBV29-1 CSARWRLGETQYF TGCAGCGCCCGATGGCGCCTGGGCGAGACCCAGTACTTC
TRBJ1-2 NA NA TRBV5-1 CASSLDTPEGDGYTF TGCGCCAGCAGCTTGGATACACCCGAGGGTGATGGCTACACCTTC
TRBJ2-5 TRBD2 NA TRBV12-3/TRBV12-4 CASSLRGAWETQYF TGTGCCAGCAGTTTGCGGGGGGCTTGGGAGACCCAGTACTTC
TRBJ2-1 NA many TRBV11-2 CARHLGRGAWREQFF TGTGCCCGCCACCTCGGCCGGGGGGCCTGGCGGGAACAGTTCTTC
TRBJ1-2 NA many TRBV5-5 CASSLRPTADGYTF TGTGCCAGCAGCTTACGTCCGACAGCGGATGGCTACACCTTC
TRBJ2-1 NA few TRBV19 CASLAQGPEWNEQFF TGTGCCAGCCTAGCGCAGGGGCCCGAATGGAATGAGCAGTTCTTC
TRBJ1-4 NA many TRBV14 CASSQDLALTEKLFF TGTGCCAGCAGCCAAGATTTGGCCTTAACCGAAAAACTGTTTTTT